This T cell receptor beta chain was recovered during a study of liver allograft versus peripheral blood T cells. Overall study: Transplanted-liver T cell receptor repertoires were compared with recipients' peripheral blood repertoires. Overall study findings and caveats: It was reported that the T cell receptor repertoires found inside liver allografts differed from those that were detected in peripheral blood.

TCRdb reanalysed the reads using MiXCR and keeps one entry per CDR3 protein. Of some 16,000 distinct CDR3 sequences listed, roughly a fifth are singletons. The CDR3 contains 15 residues. Germline CDR1 SGHKS, CDR2 YYEKEE (reference sequence). The ends were cut back, 0 bases at V and 2 bases at J, with 9 bases in the middle. Concerning this clonotype itself: Its antigen is undetermined.

The sequence derives from a human patient who had a liver transplant. Some T cells here may be from the graft donor. The chain carries TRBV5-5 and TRBJ1-5; D is undetermined. DNA of the CDR3: TGTGCCAGCAGCTTGGAAGGAGCGGGCAATCAGCCCCAGCATTTT. Residues: CASSLEGAGNQPQHF. Variable domain in full (rest from reference TRBV5-5 and TRBJ1-5): DAGVTQSPTHLIKTRGQQVTLRCSPISGHKSVSWYQQVLGQGPQFIFQYYEKEERGRGNFPDRFSARQFPNYSSELNVNALLLGDSALYLCASSLEGAGNQPQHFGDGTRLSIL.